The rows below give T cell receptor beta chains drawn from one sample of a study of control samples from healthy donors and cancer patients. Some clones are missing from TCRdb's copy, which holds only in-frame ones; the method was immunoSEQ multiplex PCR. This table has approximately 100,000 clones, 70% to 90% appearing once. The sequencing input was blood. These receptors were taken from a woman in her thirties or forties in good health. Each CDR3 is given with its conserved first and last residue. Fields, in order: D gene, V gene, J gene, clone size, CDR3 DNA, CDR3 protein. D genes are given only for firm matches. Size tells how often a clone was seen (once, few, many) or the class of an expanded clone, and some rows leave it out.

>NA|TRBV27|TRBJ2-1|NA
TGTGCCAGCAGTTTATGGGGGGCTCCGTACAATGAGCAGTTCTTC
CASSLWGAPYNEQFF
>NA|TRBV5-6|TRBJ1-1|NA
TGTGCCAGCAGCCGACCATTTTTTGACAGAAAGAACACTGAAGCTTTCTTT
CASSRPFFDRKNTEAFF
>TRBD2|TRBV7-2|TRBJ2-2|NA
TGTGCCAGCAGCTTAGATAGCGGGGGAACCGGGGAGCTGTTTTTT
CASSLDSGGTGELFF
>TRBD1|TRBV6-6|TRBJ1-2|NA
TGTGCCAGCAGTGGGACAGGAGAGGTTGTTAACTATGGCTACACCTTC
CASSGTGEVVNYGYTF
>NA|TRBV6-5|TRBJ2-7|NA
TGTACCGCCCGAGACAGCAATTATTACGAGCAGTACTTC
CTARDSNYYEQYF
>TRBD2|TRBV10-3|TRBJ2-7|NA
TGTGCCATCAGTGAGTCAACTAGCGGGGGGGCCGTCGAGCAGTACTTC
CAISESTSGGAVEQYF
>TRBD2|TRBV20-1|TRBJ2-7|NA
TGCAGTGCTAGTGATCTAGCGGGGGGTTCCTACGAGCAGTACTTC
CSASDLAGGSYEQYF
>NA|TRBV7-3|TRBJ2-3|NA
TGTGCCAGCAGCTTAAGGGGGGGCACGGATACGCAGTATTTT
CASSLRGGTDTQYF
>NA|TRBV5-6|TRBJ2-7|NA
TGTGCCAGCAGCCTCCTGCTCCAGGGCAGCTACGAGCAGTACTTC
CASSLLLQGSYEQYF
>TRBD1|TRBV5-1|TRBJ2-7|NA
TGCGCCAGCAGCCTACAACAGGGGGCCTACGAGCAGTACTTC
CASSLQQGAYEQYF
>TRBD1|TRBV5-4|TRBJ1-1|NA
TGTGCCAGCAGCCGCCAGGGAATCGGGACAGGGTCTGAAGCTTTCTTT
CASSRQGIGTGSEAFF
>NA|TRBV20-1|TRBJ1-1|NA
TGCAGTGCTAGTGATGGGTCAGCCCCTTACACTGAAGCTTTCTTT
CSASDGSAPYTEAFF
>NA|TRBV6-5|TRBJ1-4|few
TGTGCCAGCAGTTATAAGGGTAATGAAAAACTGTTTTTT
CASSYKGNEKLFF
>NA|TRBV12-3/TRBV12-4|TRBJ2-7|NA
TGTGCCAGCAGTTTAGCAGGGTCCTACGAGCAGTACTTC
CASSLAGSYEQYF
>NA|TRBV6-6|TRBJ1-3|NA
TGTGCCAGCAGGACCAACTTAAGGGGGTATGGAAACACCATATATTTT
CASRTNLRGYGNTIYF
>NA|TRBV20-1|TRBJ1-2|NA
TGCAGTGCTAGAGGAGGCGGGGGCTACACCTTC
CSARGGGGYTF
>NA|TRBV7-8|TRBJ2-5|NA
TGTGCCAGCAGCTCTGGACCGAACCAAGAGACCCAGTACTTC
CASSSGPNQETQYF
>NA|TRBV10-2|TRBJ1-1|NA
TGCGCCAGCAGCGGTCTTTTTGGAATGAACACTGAAGCTTTCTTT
CASSGLFGMNTEAFF
>TRBD1|TRBV29-1|TRBJ2-1|NA
TGCAGCGTTGACGACAGGGGGCGCGGTGAGCAGTTCTTC
CSVDDRGRGEQFF
>TRBD1|TRBV6-6|TRBJ1-5|NA
TGTGCCAGCAAGGACAGGACGAATCAGCCCCAGCATTTT
CASKDRTNQPQHF
>TRBD1|TRBV7-3|TRBJ2-3|NA
TGTGCCAGCAGCTTAAGGACAGGGCCCAATCAGCTAGATACGCAGTATTTT
CASSLRTGPNQLDTQYF
>NA|TRBV18|TRBJ1-1|NA
TGTGCCAGCTCACCAGTGAGATCGAACACTGAAGCTTTCTTT
CASSPVRSNTEAFF
>NA|TRBV10-1|TRBJ1-2|NA
TGCGCCAGCAGGCGGAACTATGGCTACACCTTC
CASRRNYGYTF
>TRBD2|TRBV19|TRBJ2-1|NA
TGTGCCAGTAGTACCAGCGGGGGGTCCTACAATGAGCAGTTCTTC
CASSTSGGSYNEQFF
>TRBD1|TRBV12-3/TRBV12-4|TRBJ2-1|NA
TGTGCCAGCAGTTTCCAAGTAAGGACAGGGAAGTTCTTC
CASSFQVRTGKFF
>TRBD1|TRBV23-1|TRBJ2-5|NA
TGCGCCAGCAGTCAACCCCCCCGGACAGGGCAAGAGACCCAGTACTTC
CASSQPPRTGQETQYF
>NA|TRBV6-5|TRBJ2-2|NA
TGTGCCAGCAGTCCACCGCCCAACACCGGGGAGCTGTTTTTT
CASSPPPNTGELFF
>TRBD1|TRBV5-6|TRBJ2-6|NA
TGTGCCAGCAGCCCCGAGACGGGACAGGAAGGCTCTGGGGCCAACGTCCTGACTTTC
CASSPETGQEGSGANVLTF
>TRBD2|TRBV6-1|TRBJ2-3|NA
TGTGCCAGCAGTGAAAGCAGCGGGGGGACCACAGATACGCAGTATTTT
CASSESSGGTTDTQYF
>TRBD1|TRBV30|TRBJ1-1|NA
TGTGCCTGGAGTGTTAGGGGGCGCGGCACTGAAGCTTTCTTT
CAWSVRGRGTEAFF
>TRBD2|TRBV5-4|TRBJ2-1|once
TGTGCCAGCAGCTTTGCCCTAGCGGGACAACCCATTAGGCAGTTCTTC
CASSFALAGQPIRQFF
>TRBD2|TRBV6-2/TRBV6-3|TRBJ2-7|NA
TGTGCCAGCAGTTCCGCGGGGGTCTCCTACGAGCAGTACTTC
CASSSAGVSYEQYF
>NA|TRBV18|TRBJ1-2|NA
TGTGCCAGCTCACCATACAGCCTCGCTCAGGGCTATGGCTACACCTTC
CASSPYSLAQGYGYTF
>NA|TRBV18|TRBJ2-1|NA
TGTGCCAGCTCACCACCCCCTGGGACGTCCTACAATGAGCAGTTCTTC
CASSPPPGTSYNEQFF
>NA|TRBV4-1|TRBJ2-6|NA
TGCGCCAGCAGCCAAGTAGGTATGAGACAGAGAAGGACTGGGGCCAACGTCCTGACTTTC
CASSQVGMRQRRTGANVLTF
>NA|TRBV23-1|TRBJ2-2|NA
TGCGCCAGCAGTCAATCTACGGGGGGCGGCACCGGGGAGCTGTTTTTT
CASSQSTGGGTGELFF
>NA|TRBV10-1|TRBJ2-3|NA
TGCGCCAGCACCCCGGGCCCCGGGCCTTCAGATACGCAGTATTTT
CASTPGPGPSDTQYF
>TRBD1|TRBV7-2|TRBJ2-1|NA
TGTGCCAGCAGCTTGTCAAGGGGGCGCTCAACTTACAATGAGCAGTTCTTC
CASSLSRGRSTYNEQFF
>NA|TRBV6-5|TRBJ1-2|NA
TGTGCCAGCGGGTCACGGCAAACTGTTAACTATGGCTACACCTTC
CASGSRQTVNYGYTF
>NA|TRBV18|TRBJ1-1|NA
TGTGCCAGCTCACCGTTTGGGGGGGACACTGAAGCTTTCTTT
CASSPFGGDTEAFF
>NA|TRBV7-7|TRBJ2-1|NA
TGTGCCAGCAGCTCCGGGGGGCCGGGGGAGCAGTTCTTC
CASSSGGPGEQFF
>NA|TRBV2|TRBJ1-2|NA
TGTGCCAGCAGTGCCGACCGACAGGTTCAAGATGGCTACACCTTC
CASSADRQVQDGYTF
>NA|TRBV29-1|TRBJ2-2|NA
TGCAGCGTTCGAACAAAGGTCCCCGGGGAGCTGTTTTTT
CSVRTKVPGELFF
>NA|TRBV11-3|TRBJ2-1|NA
TGTGCCAGCAGCTTAGATCGGGTCGGAAGCTCCTACAATGAGCAGTTCTTC
CASSLDRVGSSYNEQFF
>NA|TRBV7-9|TRBJ1-5|few
TGTGCCAGCAGCCTACACGGAGATCAGCCCCAGCATTTT
CASSLHGDQPQHF
>NA|TRBV30|TRBJ2-4|NA
TGTGCCTGGATGTCCCAGGGTGGTCTAGCCAAAAACATTCAGTACTTC
CAWMSQGGLAKNIQYF
>TRBD1|TRBV6-2/TRBV6-3|TRBJ1-2|once
TGTGCCAGCAGTTACGGGACAGACTATGGCTACACCTTC
CASSYGTDYGYTF
>NA|TRBV13|TRBJ2-7|NA
TGTGCCAGCAGCTTAGCAGCCAGAGCCTACGAGCAGTACTTC
CASSLAARAYEQYF
>TRBD2|TRBV3-1/TRBV3-2|TRBJ2-1|NA
TGTGCCAGCAGCCAAGTAGCGGGGGGTTACTACAATGAGCAGTTCTTC
CASSQVAGGYYNEQFF
>NA|TRBV7-9|TRBJ1-1|NA
TGTGCCAGCAGCTTGGTGGGAACGAACACTGAAGCTTTCTTT
CASSLVGTNTEAFF
>NA|TRBV11-1|TRBJ2-3|NA
TGTGCCAGCAGCCTAGGGGTCGGCCCAGATACGCAGTATTTT
CASSLGVGPDTQYF
>NA|TRBV11-3|TRBJ2-7|NA
TGTGCCAGCAGCCCTCCCTCCAAGGACTACGAGCAGTACTTC
CASSPPSKDYEQYF
>TRBD1|TRBV3-1/TRBV3-2|TRBJ1-3|NA
TGTGCCAGCAGCGCCGACAGGGGGCGTTCTGGAAACACCATATATTTT
CASSADRGRSGNTIYF
>TRBD1|TRBV2|TRBJ2-7|NA
TGTGCCAGCAGCGGACAGGGAACCTACGAGCAGTACTTC
CASSGQGTYEQYF
>NA|TRBV7-8|TRBJ2-7|NA
TGTGCCAGCAGCTTAGGGGCAGGTCCCCACGAGCAGTACTTC
CASSLGAGPHEQYF
>NA|TRBV7-8|TRBJ2-4|NA
TGTGCCAGCAGCTACCTGGGCGTAGCCAAAAACATTCAGTACTTC
CASSYLGVAKNIQYF
>NA|TRBV5-1|TRBJ2-3|NA
TGCGCCAGCAGCTACGCAGGGCCATCCACAGATACGCAGTATTTT
CASSYAGPSTDTQYF
>NA|TRBV24-1|TRBJ2-1|NA
TGTGCCACCAGTGACCCCGGACGGGGAGATGAGCAGTTCTTC
CATSDPGRGDEQFF
>NA|TRBV6-2/TRBV6-3|TRBJ1-6|once
TGTGCCAGCAGTTACGGAGGGAGTTCACCCCTCCACTTT
CASSYGGSSPLHF